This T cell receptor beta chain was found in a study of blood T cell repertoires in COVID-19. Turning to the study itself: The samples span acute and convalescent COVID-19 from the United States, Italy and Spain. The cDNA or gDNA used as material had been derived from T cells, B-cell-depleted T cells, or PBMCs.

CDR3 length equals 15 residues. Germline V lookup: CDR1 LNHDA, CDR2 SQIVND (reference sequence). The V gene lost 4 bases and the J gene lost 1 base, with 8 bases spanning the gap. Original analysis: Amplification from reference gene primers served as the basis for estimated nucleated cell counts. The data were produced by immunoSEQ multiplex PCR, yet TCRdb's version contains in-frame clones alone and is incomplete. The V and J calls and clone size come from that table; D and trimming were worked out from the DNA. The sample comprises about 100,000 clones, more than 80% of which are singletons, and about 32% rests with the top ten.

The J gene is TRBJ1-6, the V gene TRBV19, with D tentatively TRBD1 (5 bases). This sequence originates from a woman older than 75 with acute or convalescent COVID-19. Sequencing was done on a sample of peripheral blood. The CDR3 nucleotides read TGTGCCAGTAGTACTGACAGATCCTATAATTCACCCCTCCACTTT. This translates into CASSTDRSYNSPLHF.